One sample yielded the 5 T cell receptor beta chains listed below, sequenced in a study of T-cell reconstitution after alpha-beta-depleted transplantation in children. Library preparation (for TCRbeta) was performed with unique molecular identifiers. MiXCR, run by TCRdb on the PCR reads, gives a single entry per CDR3 protein. The profile covers about 540,000 distinct CDR3 sequences, with approximately 20% appearing a single time and 3.3% taken by the ten largest. The sample here was PBMCs from the stem cell graft donor, taken from the stem cell graft. Every receptor here comes from a human donor who donated a stem cell graft to a child with acute lymphoblastic leukemia.

The sample holds a few counts of this clonotype. This rearrangement joins TRBV6-4 to TRBJ2-1, with D perhaps matching TRBD2 (5 bases). Germline CDR1 is MRHNA and CDR2 is SNTAGT. The ends were cut back, 3 bases at V and 2 bases at J, with 8 bases in the middle. The CDR3 has 14 residues. This CDR3 is CASSESGTYNEQFF. In nucleotides, the CDR3 is TGTGCCAGCAGTGAGAGCGGAACCTACAATGAGCAGTTCTTC.

The chain recombines TRBV11-2 with TRBJ2-7; the D gene is possibly TRBD2 (6 bases). Germline-derived CDR1 and CDR2 are SGHAT and FQNNGV. Trimming stripped 5 bases from V and 2 bases from J, with 13 bases between. This CDR3 is built from 14 residues. This chain's CDR3 is CASSTSAGAYEQYF. The CDR3 region has the DNA TGTGCCAGCAGCACCTCAGCGGGCGCCTACGAGCAGTACTTC.

This clonotype was seen more than once but under ten times. The V and J genes are TRBV12-3 or TRBV12-4 and TRBJ2-7; 7 bases map to TRBD1. J was trimmed by 4 bases and V by 5 bases; bases with no gene match: 8. The length of the CDR3 is 14 residues. The CDR3 is CASSTDRDRYEQYF. DNA for the CDR3: TGTGCCAGCAGTACCGACAGGGATCGGTACGAGCAGTACTTC.

This clonotype was recorded a few times. The chain employs TRBV27 and TRBJ1-4; D unresolved. The CDR3 contains 15 residues. V gave up 3 bases and J gave up 2 bases, with 10 bases separating them. Germline loops: CDR1 MNHEY, CDR2 SMNVEV (reference sequence). The CDR3 coding sequence is TGTGCCAGCAGTTTGAGGGCGGGTACTAATGAAAAACTGTTTTTT. Protein product: CASSLRAGTNEKLFF.

This clonotype was observed a handful of times. The chain joins TRBV4-2 to TRBJ2-3, with 7 bases fitting TRBD2. Germline trimming cut 1 base from V and 6 bases from J; bases unmatched to any gene: 1. This CDR3 has 13 residues. Germline CDR1 reads LGHNA; CDR2 reads YNFKEQ. CDR3 protein: CASSQGGSDTQYF. The CDR3 coding sequence is TGTGCCAGCAGCCAAGGCGGGAGCGATACGCAGTATTTT.